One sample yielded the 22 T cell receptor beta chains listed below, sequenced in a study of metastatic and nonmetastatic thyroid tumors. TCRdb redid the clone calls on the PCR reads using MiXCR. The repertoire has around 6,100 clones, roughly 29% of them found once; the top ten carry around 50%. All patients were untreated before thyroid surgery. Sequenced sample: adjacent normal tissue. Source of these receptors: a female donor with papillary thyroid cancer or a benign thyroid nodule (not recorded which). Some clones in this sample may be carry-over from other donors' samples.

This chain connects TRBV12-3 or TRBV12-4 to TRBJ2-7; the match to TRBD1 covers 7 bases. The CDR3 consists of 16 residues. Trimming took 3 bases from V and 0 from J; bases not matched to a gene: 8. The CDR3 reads CASSLSGTANSYEQYF. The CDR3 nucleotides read TGTGCCAGCAGTTTGTCCGGGACAGCGAACTCCTACGAGCAGTACTTC.

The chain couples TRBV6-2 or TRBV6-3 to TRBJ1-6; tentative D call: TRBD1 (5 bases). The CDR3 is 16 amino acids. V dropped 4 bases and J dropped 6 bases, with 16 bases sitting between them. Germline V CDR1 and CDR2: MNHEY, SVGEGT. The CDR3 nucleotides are TGTGCCAGCAGTTCGGCAGGGAGTTCTAGTAATTCACCCCTCCACTTT. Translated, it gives CASSSAGSSSNSPLHF.

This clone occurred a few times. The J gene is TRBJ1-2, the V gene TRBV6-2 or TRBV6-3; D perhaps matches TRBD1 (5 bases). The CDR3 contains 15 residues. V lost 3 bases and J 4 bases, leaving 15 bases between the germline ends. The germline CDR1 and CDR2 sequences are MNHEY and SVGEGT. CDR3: CASSYRWGTLYGYTF. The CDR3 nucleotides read TGTGCCAGCAGTTATCGATGGGGGACCCTCTATGGCTACACCTTC.

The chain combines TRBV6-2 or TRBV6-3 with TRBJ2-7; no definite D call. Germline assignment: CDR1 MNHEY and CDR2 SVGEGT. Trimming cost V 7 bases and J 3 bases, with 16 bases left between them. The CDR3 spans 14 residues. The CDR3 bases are TGTGCCAGCACCCCCGCCGACCGATTCTACGAGCAGTACTTC. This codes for CASTPADRFYEQYF.

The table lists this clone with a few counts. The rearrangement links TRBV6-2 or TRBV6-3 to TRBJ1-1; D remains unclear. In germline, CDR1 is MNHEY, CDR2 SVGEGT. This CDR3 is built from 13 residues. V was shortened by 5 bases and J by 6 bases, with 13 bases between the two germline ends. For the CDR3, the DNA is TGTGCCAGCAGTCCGCCGGGATCCCCTGAAGCTTTCTTT. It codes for CASSPPGSPEAFF.

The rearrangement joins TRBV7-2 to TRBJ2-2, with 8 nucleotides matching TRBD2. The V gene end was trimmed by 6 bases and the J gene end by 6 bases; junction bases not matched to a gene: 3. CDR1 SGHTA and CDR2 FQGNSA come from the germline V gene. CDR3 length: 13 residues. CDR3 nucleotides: TGTGCCAGCAGTCCGGGGGGGGCCGGGGAGCTGTTTTTT. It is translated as CASSPGGAGELFF. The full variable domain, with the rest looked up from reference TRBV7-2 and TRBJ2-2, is GAGVSQSPSNKVTEKGKDVELRCDPISGHTALYWYRQSLGQGLEFLIYFQGNSAPDKSGLPSDRFSAERTGGSVSTLTIQRTQQEDSAVYLCASSPGGAGELFFGEGSRLTVL.

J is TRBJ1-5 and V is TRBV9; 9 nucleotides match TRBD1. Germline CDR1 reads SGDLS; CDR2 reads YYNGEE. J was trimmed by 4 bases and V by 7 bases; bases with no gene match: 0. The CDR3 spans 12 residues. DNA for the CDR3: TGTGCCAGCGGACAGGGGAATCAGCCCCAGCATTTT. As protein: CASGQGNQPQHF.

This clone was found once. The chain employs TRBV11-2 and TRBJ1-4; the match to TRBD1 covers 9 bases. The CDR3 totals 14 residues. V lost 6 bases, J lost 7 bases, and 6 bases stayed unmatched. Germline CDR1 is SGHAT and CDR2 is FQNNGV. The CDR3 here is CASSLGQGIEKLFF. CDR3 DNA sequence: TGTGCCAGCAGTTTGGGACAGGGCATTGAAAAACTGTTTTTT.

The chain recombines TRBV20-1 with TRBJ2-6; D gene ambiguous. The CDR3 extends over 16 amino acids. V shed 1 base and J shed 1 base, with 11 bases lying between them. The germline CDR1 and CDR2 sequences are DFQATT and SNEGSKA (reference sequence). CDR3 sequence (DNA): TGCAGTGCTAGAGCGATTAAGACTTCTGGGGCCAACGTCCTGACTTTC. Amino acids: CSARAIKTSGANVLTF.

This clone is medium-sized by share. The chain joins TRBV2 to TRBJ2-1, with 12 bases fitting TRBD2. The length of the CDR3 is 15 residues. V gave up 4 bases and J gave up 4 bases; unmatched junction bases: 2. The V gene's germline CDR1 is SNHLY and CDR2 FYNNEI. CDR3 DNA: TGTGCCAGCAGTGCCGGACTAGCGGGATACAATGAGCAGTTCTTC. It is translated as CASSAGLAGYNEQFF.

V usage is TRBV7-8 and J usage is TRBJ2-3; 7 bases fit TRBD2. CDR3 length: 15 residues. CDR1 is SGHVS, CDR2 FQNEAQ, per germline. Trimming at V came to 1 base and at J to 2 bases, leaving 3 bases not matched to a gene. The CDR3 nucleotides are TGTGCCAGCAGCTTAGGGGACTACGACACAGATACGCAGTATTTT. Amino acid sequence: CASSLGDYDTDTQYF.

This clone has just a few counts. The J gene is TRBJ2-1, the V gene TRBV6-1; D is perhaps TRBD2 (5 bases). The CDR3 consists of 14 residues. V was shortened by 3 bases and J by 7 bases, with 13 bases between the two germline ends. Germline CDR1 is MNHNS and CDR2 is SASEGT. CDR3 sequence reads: CASSDLRGENEQFF. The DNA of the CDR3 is TGTGCCAGCAGTGACCTCCGGGGAGAGAATGAGCAGTTCTTC.

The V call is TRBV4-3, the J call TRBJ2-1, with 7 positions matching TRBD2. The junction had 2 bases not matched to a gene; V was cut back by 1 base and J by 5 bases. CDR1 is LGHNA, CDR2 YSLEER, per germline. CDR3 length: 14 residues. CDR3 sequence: CASSQGTSHNEQFF. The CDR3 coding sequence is TGCGCCAGCAGCCAAGGGACTAGTCACAATGAGCAGTTCTTC.

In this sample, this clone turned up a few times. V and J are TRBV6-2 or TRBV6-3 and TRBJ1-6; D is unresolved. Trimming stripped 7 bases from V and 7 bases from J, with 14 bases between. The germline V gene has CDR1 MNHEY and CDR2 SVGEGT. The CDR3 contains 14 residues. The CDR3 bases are TGTGCCAGCACCACACCGGGAATCAATTCACCCCTCCACTTT. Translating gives CASTTPGINSPLHF.

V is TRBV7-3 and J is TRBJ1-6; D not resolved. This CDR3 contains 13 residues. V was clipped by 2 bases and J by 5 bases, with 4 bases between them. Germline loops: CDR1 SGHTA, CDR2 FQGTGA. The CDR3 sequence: CASSLDNNSPLHF. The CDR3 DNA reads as TGTGCCAGCAGCTTAGATAATAATTCACCCCTCCACTTT.

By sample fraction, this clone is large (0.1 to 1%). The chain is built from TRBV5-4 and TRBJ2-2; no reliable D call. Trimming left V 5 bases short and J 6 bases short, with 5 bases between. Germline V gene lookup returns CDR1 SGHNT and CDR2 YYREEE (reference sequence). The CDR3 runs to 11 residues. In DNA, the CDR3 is TGTGCCAGCAGGAGTTCCGGGGAGCTGTTTTTT. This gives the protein CASRSSGELFF.

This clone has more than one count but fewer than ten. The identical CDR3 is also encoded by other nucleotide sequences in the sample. CDR3 in DNA: TGTGCCAGCAGTTCGACAGGGTGGTATGGCTACACCTTC. Residues: CASSSTGWYGYTF. V gene TRBV28 combines with J gene TRBJ1-2, with 7 bases fitting TRBD1. Losses at the gene ends were 4 bases for V and 5 bases for J; bases not matched to a gene: 4. CDR1 is MDHEN and CDR2 is SYDVKM in the germline V gene. The CDR3 is 13 amino acids.

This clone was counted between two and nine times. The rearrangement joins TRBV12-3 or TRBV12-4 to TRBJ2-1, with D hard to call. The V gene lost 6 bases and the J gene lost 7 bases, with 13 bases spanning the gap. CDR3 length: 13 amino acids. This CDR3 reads CASSPQPGNEQFF. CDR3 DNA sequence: TGTGCCAGCAGCCCCCAACCCGGGAATGAGCAGTTCTTC.

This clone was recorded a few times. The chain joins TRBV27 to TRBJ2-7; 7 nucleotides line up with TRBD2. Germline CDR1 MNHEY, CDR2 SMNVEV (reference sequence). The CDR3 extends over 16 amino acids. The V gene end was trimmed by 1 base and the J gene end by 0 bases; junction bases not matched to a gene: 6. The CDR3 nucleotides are TGTGCCAGCAGTTTATACGGGGGGTACAGCTCCTACGAGCAGTACTTC. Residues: CASSLYGGYSSYEQYF.

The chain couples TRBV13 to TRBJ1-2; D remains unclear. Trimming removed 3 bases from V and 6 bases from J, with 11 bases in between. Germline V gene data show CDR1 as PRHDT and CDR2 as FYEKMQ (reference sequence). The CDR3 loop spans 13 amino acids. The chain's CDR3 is CASSFMQDNGYTF. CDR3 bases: TGTGCCAGCAGCTTTATGCAGGATAATGGCTACACCTTC.

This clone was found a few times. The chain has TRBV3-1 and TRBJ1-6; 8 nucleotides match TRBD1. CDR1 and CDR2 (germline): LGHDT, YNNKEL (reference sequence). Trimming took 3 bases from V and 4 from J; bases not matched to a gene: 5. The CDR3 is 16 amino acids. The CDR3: CASSQPQGAYNSPLHF. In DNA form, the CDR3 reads TGTGCCAGCAGCCAGCCCCAGGGGGCGTATAATTCACCCCTCCACTTT.

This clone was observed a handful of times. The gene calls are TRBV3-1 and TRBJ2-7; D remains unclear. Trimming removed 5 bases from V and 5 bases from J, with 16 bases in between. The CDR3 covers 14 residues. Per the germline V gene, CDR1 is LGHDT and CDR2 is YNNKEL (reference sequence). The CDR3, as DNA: TGTGCCAGCAGCGACGAATTTGACCTCAACGAGCAGTACTTC. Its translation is CASSDEFDLNEQYF.